This paragraph reports one T cell receptor beta chain. Its antigen remains unidentified. No much larger clonotype is one base removed from it; base qualities were not supplied. This sample was taken from a study of OX40 agonist ivuxolimab in advanced cancers. With respect to the entire study: Ivuxolimab was a fully human IgG2 agonistic monoclonal antibody targeting the costimulatory receptor OX40 (CD134). Intravenous ivuxolimab was administered to patients every 2 weeks at six dose levels: 0.01, 0.1, 0.3, 1.5, 3 and 10 mg/kg. Of the roughly 51 dose-escalation patients, hepatocellular carcinoma was present in 19, melanoma in roughly 15, renal cell carcinoma in 9 and head and neck cancer in 9. The dose-escalation cohort was about 83% male with a mean age of approximately 60 years, ranging from roughly 23 to 80. Prior anti-PD-1, anti-PD-L1 or anti-CTLA-4 therapy was permitted, and checkpoint inhibitors had been received by under 50% of dose-escalation patients. Partial responses were achieved by three dose-escalation patients, of whom one had hepatocellular carcinoma and two had cutaneous melanoma. Peripheral TCRbeta sequencing was intended to test whether TCR sequence diversity was altered and clonal T-cell expansion was caused by ivuxolimab. The paper describes the monotherapy dose-escalation part (N of about 52 patients) of the phase I trial of ivuxolimab.

Overall results and qualifications from the work: After ivuxolimab, CD8+ T cells had more expanded clones than CD4+ T cells on average. In the 0.1-3.0 mg/kg groups, partial responders had among the lowest normalized peripheral clonal expansion, particularly in CD8+ T cells. Low levels of normalized T-cell clonal expansion were also seen in some nonresponding patients. At doses from 0.1 to 3.0 mg/kg, clonal expansion was seen in both CD4+ and CD8+ blood T cells between baseline and week 6. The antigen specificity of the clonally expanded peripheral T cells was not determined.

Trimming removed 2 bases from V and 4 bases from J, leaving 9 bases between the germline ends. From the cysteine up to the phenylalanine, the CDR3 has a length of 13 residues. The entry retains the CDR3 DNA only, 39 bases that are in frame from base 1. CDR1 and CDR2 were assigned from the germline V gene (reference sequence) as GTSNPN and SVGIG. The trial excluded patients who had a history of autoimmune disease or were on systemic immunosuppression. Peripheral blood for TCR sequencing was collected from all dose cohorts at baseline, on cycle 4 day 1, and on cycle 7 day 1. The samples were drawn from a first-in-human, open-label, multicenter phase I dose-escalation trial of ivuxolimab. Adults with locally advanced or metastatic melanoma, renal cell carcinoma, hepatocellular carcinoma or head and neck squamous cell carcinoma were enrolled in the trial. CD4+ and CD8+ T cells were sorted separately from peripheral blood before TCR sequencing.

For sequencing of the TCRbeta CDR3 region, genomic DNA was extracted from the sorted cells. The immunoSEQ Assay was used to sequence the TCRbeta CDR3 regions. What TCRdb holds here is the immuneACCESS table cut down to in-frame rearrangements. Part of the clones is not present; checked against another copy, under half of the missing clones reflect an unresolved V gene, and the others are unexplained. A total of some 50,000 clones appear in this sample, about 89% of them only once. Of the sample, roughly 28% is held by the ten largest clones. Rearrangement joined TRBV30 to TRBJ1-5, with no confidently assigned D gene. The receptor comes from an adult with an advanced solid tumor such as melanoma, head and neck, liver or kidney cancer. Here the sequenced sample was CD4+ or CD8+ T cells sorted from blood, taken in a trial of the OX40 agonist ivuxolimab. Read as DNA, the sequence is TGTGCCTGGAGTTGGGATGATAATCAGCCCCAGCATTTT. This is translated as CAWSWDDNQPQHF.